This TCR beta chain was retrieved from a study of T cells in Graves' hyperthyroidism and ophthalmopathy. This clonotype was counted a few times. The junction had 7 bases not matched to a gene; V was cut back by 0 bases and J by 8 bases. The V gene's germline CDR1 is SGHNT and CDR2 YYREEE (reference sequence). CDR3 size: 15 residues. Amplified TCR beta CDR3 regions came from RNA transcripts. An initial round of RT-PCR targeting the TCR CDR3 relied on the HTBI primer set. From the multiplex PCR reads, TCRdb called clonotypes with MiXCR, one entry per CDR3 protein. The sample includes some 620,000 distinct CDR3 sequences, about 16% of them seen just once.

Sequencing was done on a sample of blood. The chain has TRBV5-4 and TRBJ1-4, with 7 bases fitting TRBD1. This receptor was obtained from a woman aged 30 to 39 with Graves' hyperthyroidism. The CDR3 sequence is CASSLDGQVYEKLFF. DNA for the CDR3: TGTGCCAGCAGCTTGGACGGACAGGTATACGAAAAACTGTTTTTT.